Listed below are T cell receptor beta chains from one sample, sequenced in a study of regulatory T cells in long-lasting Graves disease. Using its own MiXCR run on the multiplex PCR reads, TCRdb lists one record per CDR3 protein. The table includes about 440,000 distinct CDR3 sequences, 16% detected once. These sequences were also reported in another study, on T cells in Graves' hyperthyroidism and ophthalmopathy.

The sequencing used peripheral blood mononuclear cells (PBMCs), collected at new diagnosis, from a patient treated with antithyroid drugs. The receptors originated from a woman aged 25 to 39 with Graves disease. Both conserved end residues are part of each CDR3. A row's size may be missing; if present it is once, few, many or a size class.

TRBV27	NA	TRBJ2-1	CASSVPGTRKEQFF
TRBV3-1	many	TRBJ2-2	CASSQVVTGELFF
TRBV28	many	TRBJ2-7	CASKGEQVYEQYF
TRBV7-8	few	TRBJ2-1	CASSPRSSGRGNEQFF
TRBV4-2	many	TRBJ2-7	CASSHSGRASSYEQYF
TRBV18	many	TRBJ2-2	CASSPRLTASNTGELFF
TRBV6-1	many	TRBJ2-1	CASRVASGPYNEQFF
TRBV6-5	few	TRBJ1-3	CASSSTGNTIYF
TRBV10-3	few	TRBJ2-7	CAISESTAGGRAHYEQYF
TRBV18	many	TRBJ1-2	CASSPGGTGDPNYGYTF
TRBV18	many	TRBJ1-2	CASSPDNNYGYTF
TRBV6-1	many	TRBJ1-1	CASSPLGTTEDTEAFF
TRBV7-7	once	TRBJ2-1	CASSRSGLNEQFF
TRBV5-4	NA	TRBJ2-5	CASSLAAGSRGETQYF
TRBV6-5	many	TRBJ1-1	CASSFRDTNTEAFF
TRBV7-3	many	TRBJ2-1	CASSLVGTSGDNEQFF
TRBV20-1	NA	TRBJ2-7	CSAGTSVYYEQYF
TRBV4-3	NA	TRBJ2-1	CASSPLGRERGVAYNEQFF
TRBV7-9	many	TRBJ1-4	CASSPEDEKLFF
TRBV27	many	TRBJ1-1	CASSPLVGNTEAFF
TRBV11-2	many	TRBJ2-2	CASSPSGPHTGELFF
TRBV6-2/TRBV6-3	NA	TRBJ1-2	CASSRDRGFYGYTF
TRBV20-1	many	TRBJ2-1	CSARDGGSVSYNEQFF
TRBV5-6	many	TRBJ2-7	CASSFGRAGVMHEQYF
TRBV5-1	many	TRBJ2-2	CASSSNPRTSGSLTGELFF
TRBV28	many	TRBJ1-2	CASSFPGGSGYGYTF
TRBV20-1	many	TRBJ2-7	CSARGGSLFYEQYF
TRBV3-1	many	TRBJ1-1	CASSYQGSTEAFF
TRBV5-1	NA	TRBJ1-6	CASRIDRANSPLHF
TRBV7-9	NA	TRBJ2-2	CASSLRWLASNTGELFF
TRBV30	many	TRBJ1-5	CAWSTGTNQPQHF
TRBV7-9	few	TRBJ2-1	CASSLEGPISDEQFF
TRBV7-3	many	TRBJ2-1	CASSYTDYYNEQFF
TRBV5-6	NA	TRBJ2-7	CASSPEVGTPQYF
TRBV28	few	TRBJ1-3	CASSLTAGATGNTIYF
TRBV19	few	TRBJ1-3	CASSMGSGSGNTIYF
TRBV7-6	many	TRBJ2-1	CASSLVRGYNEQFF
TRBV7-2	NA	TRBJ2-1	CASSSRWGYNEQFF
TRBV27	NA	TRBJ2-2	CASSLMGLAVKMTGELFF
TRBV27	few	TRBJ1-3	CASSLLPGNTIYF
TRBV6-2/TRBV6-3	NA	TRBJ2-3	CASSEQGQGEDTQYF